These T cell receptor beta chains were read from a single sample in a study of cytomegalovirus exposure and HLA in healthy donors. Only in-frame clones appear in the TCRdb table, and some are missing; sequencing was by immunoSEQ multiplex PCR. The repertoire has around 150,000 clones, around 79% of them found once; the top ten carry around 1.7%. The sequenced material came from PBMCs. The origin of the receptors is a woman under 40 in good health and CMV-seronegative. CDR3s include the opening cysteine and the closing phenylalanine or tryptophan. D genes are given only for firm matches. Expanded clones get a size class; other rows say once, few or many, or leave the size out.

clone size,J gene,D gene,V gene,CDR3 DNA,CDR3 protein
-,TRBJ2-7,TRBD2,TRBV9,TGTGCCAGCAGCGTGGGGGGGGACGGAACCTACGAGCAGTACTTC,CASSVGGDGTYEQYF
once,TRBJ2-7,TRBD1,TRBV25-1,TGTGCCAGCAGTGAATTGGGCAGGGGGACCTACGAGCAGTACTTC,CASSELGRGTYEQYF
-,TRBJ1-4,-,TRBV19,TGTGCCAGTAGTATTTACAGGGCAGGTAATGAAAAACTGTTTTTT,CASSIYRAGNEKLFF
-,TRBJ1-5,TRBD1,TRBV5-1,TGCGCCAGCAGCGACCGGGACAGCACAGATACGCAGCATTTT,CASSDRDSTDTQHF
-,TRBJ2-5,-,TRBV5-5,TGTGCCAGCAGCTTGGTCCCAGGGGAGACCCAGTACTTC,CASSLVPGETQYF
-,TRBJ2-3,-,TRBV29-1,TGCAGCGTTGTGAAAAGGGACACTAGCACAGATACGCAGTATTTT,CSVVKRDTSTDTQYF
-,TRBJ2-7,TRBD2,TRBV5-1,TGCGCCAGCAGCTTTCAAGCGGGGGGGAGCTACGAGCAGTACTTC,CASSFQAGGSYEQYF
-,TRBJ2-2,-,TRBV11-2,TGTGCCAGCAGCCCCCCTAGGGGAGGCGGGGAGCTGTTTTTT,CASSPPRGGGELFF
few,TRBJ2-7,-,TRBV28,TGTGCCAGTGGGGCGGCAGGGCCATCCGCGGCCTACGAGCAGTACTTC,CASGAAGPSAAYEQYF
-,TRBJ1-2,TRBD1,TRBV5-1,TGCGCCAGCAGCTACCCCTTCCGGGACAGGGAAGGCTACACCTTC,CASSYPFRDREGYTF
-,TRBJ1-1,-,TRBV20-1,TGCAGTGCTAGAGGGGCCACTGAAGCTTTCTTT,CSARGATEAFF
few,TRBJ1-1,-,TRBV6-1,TGTGCCAGCAGGGTCAACCCTGAGGGCACTGAAGCTTTCTTT,CASRVNPEGTEAFF
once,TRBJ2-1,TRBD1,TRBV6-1,TGTGCCATCAACAGGGGGCTAAATGAGCAGTTCTTC,CAINRGLNEQFF
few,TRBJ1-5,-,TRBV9,TGTGCCAGCAGCGTAGCGGCGAGACAGTTGGGCAATCAGCCCCAGCATTTT,CASSVAARQLGNQPQHF
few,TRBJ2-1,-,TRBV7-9,TGTGCCAGCAGCTTCTTCGGAGGGGTCTCATCGTTGGATGAGCAGTTCTTC,CASSFFGGVSSLDEQFF
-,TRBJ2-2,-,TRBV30,TGTGCCTGGAGCCGACGTATTGGACACCACTTCGAGCTGTTTTTT,CAWSRRIGHHFELFF
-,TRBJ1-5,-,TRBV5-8,TGTGCCAGCAGCCCGAGGGGGGGCCAGCAGCCCCAGCATTTT,CASSPRGGQQPQHF
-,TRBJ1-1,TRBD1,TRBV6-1,TGTGCCAGCAACCGACAGGGAAACACTGAAGCTTTCTTT,CASNRQGNTEAFF
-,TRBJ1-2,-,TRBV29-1,TGCAGCGGCCACAGGTTAGAAGATGGCTACACCTTC,CSGHRLEDGYTF
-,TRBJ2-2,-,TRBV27,TGTGCCAGCAGTTTAGGCCAGACCGGGGAGCTGTTTTTT,CASSLGQTGELFF
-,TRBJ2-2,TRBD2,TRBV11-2,TGTGCCAGCAGCCCCCGGGTAGCGGGGCGCACCGGGGAGCTGTTTTTT,CASSPRVAGRTGELFF
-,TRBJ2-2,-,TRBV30,TGTGCCTGGACCCGGGACACTTTCACCGGGGAGCTGTTTTTT,CAWTRDTFTGELFF
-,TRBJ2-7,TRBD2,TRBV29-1,TGCAGCGCGGCGTCAGGGAGGGCGGGCTACGAGCAGTACTTC,CSAASGRAGYEQYF
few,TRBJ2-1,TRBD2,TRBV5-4,TGTGCCAGCAGCTGGACTAGCGGGGGTTACAATGAGCAGTTCTTC,CASSWTSGGYNEQFF
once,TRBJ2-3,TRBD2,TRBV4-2,TGTGCCAGCAGCCAAGACTGGGGACTAGCGGGGGGGCGGGGCACAGATACGCAGTATTTT,CASSQDWGLAGGRGTDTQYF
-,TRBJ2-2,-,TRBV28,TGTGCCAGCAGTTTATCTTGGCGGGGAGAGACCGGGGAGCTGTTTTTT,CASSLSWRGETGELFF
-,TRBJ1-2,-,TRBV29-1,TGCAGCGCAGGGGATGTCGCCTATGGCTACACCTTC,CSAGDVAYGYTF
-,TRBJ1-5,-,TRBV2,TGTGCCAGCAGACAGGACAGCTTCAATCAGCCCCAGCATTTT,CASRQDSFNQPQHF
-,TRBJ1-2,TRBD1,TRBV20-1,TGCAGTGCGCCGGGACAGGGGAGCTACACCTTC,CSAPGQGSYTF
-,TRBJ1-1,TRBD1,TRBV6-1,TGTGCCAGTACCCTGACAGGGGGCACTGAAGCTTTCTTT,CASTLTGGTEAFF
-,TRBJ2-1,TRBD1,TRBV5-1,TGCGCCAGCAGCCGACAGGGGGCAAACGATGAGCAGTTCTTC,CASSRQGANDEQFF
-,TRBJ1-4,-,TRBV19,TGTGCCAGTGGATCGGGGGGCACGGCTAATGAAAAACTGTTTTTT,CASGSGGTANEKLFF